This TCR beta chain was retrieved from a study of blood T cell repertoires in COVID-19. The wider study: Sites in the United States, Italy and Spain provided acute and convalescent COVID-19 samples. T cells, B-cell-depleted T cells, or PBMCs provided the cDNA or gDNA that served as material.

V gave up 0 bases and J gave up 2 bases, with 9 bases separating them. This CDR3 region has 15 residues. The germline gives CDR1 SGHRS, CDR2 YFSETQ. The data were produced by immunoSEQ multiplex PCR, yet TCRdb's version contains in-frame clones alone and is incomplete. The profile shows 100,000 or so clones, approximately 83% of them singletons. Living in 24 US areas, the participants were between roughly 18 and 89 years of age. Clinical histories supplied by participants themselves formed the basis of cohort assignment. The chain links TRBV5-1 to TRBJ1-3; D is uncertain. The source of this sequence is a woman between 50 and 59 years old who had recovered from COVID-19. The sample was PBMCs or T cells enriched from blood (not recorded which). The CDR3 sequence: CASSLAWEPGNTIYF. The CDR3 nucleotides are TGCGCCAGCAGCTTGGCTTGGGAGCCTGGAAACACCATATATTTT.